Shown below are 19 T cell receptor beta chains from a single sample sequenced in a study of blood T cell repertoires in COVID-19. The method was immunoSEQ multiplex PCR; TCRdb's version includes in-frame clones alone and lacks a portion of them. The sample includes a few hundred thousand clones, about four fifths of them seen just once. The sequenced material came from peripheral blood. The receptors derive from a man aged 30 to 39 who had recovered from COVID-19.

The chain combines TRBV19 with TRBJ1-5; 11 bases map to TRBD1. Germline V gene lookup returns CDR1 LNHDA and CDR2 SQIVND (reference sequence). The V gene end was trimmed by 7 bases and the J gene end by 3 bases; junction bases not matched to a gene: 8. The CDR3 sequence is 16 residues long. The CDR3 sequence: CASNARDRGYNQPQHF. The CDR3 region has the DNA TGTGCCAGTAACGCGCGGGACAGGGGGTACAATCAGCCCCAGCATTTT.

The chain combines TRBV7-3 with TRBJ2-5, with D possibly TRBD1 on 6 matching bases. The CDR3 runs to 14 residues. Trimming took 0 bases from V and 2 from J, leaving 7 bases between them. Germline loops: CDR1 SGHTA, CDR2 FQGTGA. The CDR3 region has the DNA TGTGCCAGCAGCTTAACGCAGGGGCAAGAGACCCAGTACTTC. It specifies CASSLTQGQETQYF.

The V and J genes are TRBV5-5 and TRBJ1-1, with D tentatively TRBD1 (5 bases). The CDR3 totals 13 residues. Germline-derived CDR1 and CDR2 are SGHKS and YYEKEE (reference sequence). V was trimmed by 6 bases and J by 1 base, leaving 10 bases between them. The DNA for the CDR3 is TGTGCCAGCACTCCCGACAGGAACACTGAAGCTTTCTTT. Residues: CASTPDRNTEAFF.

The chain combines TRBV6-6 with TRBJ2-2, with D maybe TRBD1 (6 bases). The V end was cut by 5 bases, the J end by 4 bases, with 14 bases between. The CDR3 is 15 amino acids. Germline V lookup: CDR1 MNHNY, CDR2 SVGAGI (reference sequence). In DNA form, the CDR3 reads TGTGCCAGCAGTACTACAGGGTCGGGCACCGGGGAGCTGTTTTTT. This encodes CASSTTGSGTGELFF.

This clone was seen once. The rearrangement uses TRBV7-6 and TRBJ2-5, with no clear D. CDR1 and CDR2 from the germline V gene are SGHVS and FNYEAQ. The CDR3 runs to 13 residues. The V gene lost 8 bases and the J gene lost 2 bases, with 12 bases spanning the gap. CDR3 loop: CASGSGSQETQYF. CDR3 nucleotide sequence: TGTGCCAGCGGATCCGGGTCGCAAGAGACCCAGTACTTC.

The V gene is TRBV6-1, the J gene TRBJ1-4; no firm D call. Germline CDR1 reads MNHNS; CDR2 reads SASEGT. Between the trimmed V and J ends, which lost 1 base and 8 bases, there was a span of 11 bases. The CDR3 consists of 14 residues. The CDR3: CASSEGSIIEKLFF. CDR3 nucleotides: TGTGCCAGCAGTGAAGGAAGCATTATCGAAAAACTGTTTTTT.

J is TRBJ1-1 and V is TRBV27; 10 bases align to TRBD1. Trimming at V came to 4 bases and at J to 5 bases, leaving 7 bases not matched to a gene. The germline gives CDR1 MNHEY, CDR2 SMNVEV (reference sequence). The CDR3 runs to 15 residues. The CDR3 DNA follows: TGTGCCAGCAGTTCGTGGACAGGGGGAGCGACTGAAGCTTTCTTT. Translating gives CASSSWTGGATEAFF.

V usage is TRBV3-1 (or the pseudogene TRBV3-2) and J usage is TRBJ2-2; no clear D gene. Trimming left V 1 base short and J 5 bases short, with 11 bases between. CDR3 size: 15 residues. CDR1 is LGHDT and CDR2 is YNNKEL in the germline V gene (reference sequence). CDR3 coding DNA: TGTGCCAGCAGCCAAGGAAGTATCGGGACCGGGGAGCTGTTTTTT. The encoded protein is CASSQGSIGTGELFF.

The chain has TRBV6-5 and TRBJ2-7, with 8 bases lining up with TRBD1. The CDR3 totals 15 residues. Germline assignment: CDR1 MNHEY and CDR2 SVGAGI. Germline trimming cut 6 bases from V and 1 base from J; bases unmatched to any gene: 8. The CDR3 DNA follows: TGTGCCAGCAGCCCACTACAGGGGGGATCCTACGAGCAGTACTTC. Translation: CASSPLQGGSYEQYF.

This rearrangement joins TRBV7-9 to TRBJ1-3, with 8 bases fitting TRBD1. The CDR3 runs to 17 residues. V was clipped by 2 bases and J by 8 bases; unmatched bases: 14. Germline lookup yields CDR1 SEHNR and CDR2 FQNEAQ (reference sequence). CDR3 loop: CASSLWGQVKGGDTIYF. CDR3 in DNA: TGTGCCAGCAGCTTATGGGGACAGGTCAAAGGAGGGGACACCATATATTTT.

J is TRBJ1-1 and V is TRBV19; D is perhaps TRBD1 (6 bases). The CDR3 contains 16 residues. V was shortened by 3 bases and J by 3 bases, with 17 bases between the two germline ends. In germline, CDR1 is LNHDA, CDR2 SQIVND (reference sequence). The CDR3 spells CASSIWGRKLDTEAFF. The CDR3 nucleotides read TGTGCCAGTAGTATTTGGGGGCGCAAATTGGACACTGAAGCTTTCTTT.

This clone has more than one count but fewer than ten. This rearrangement joins TRBV28 to TRBJ1-6; TRBD1 might be the D (5 bases). Germline V CDR1 and CDR2: MDHEN, SYDVKM. Trimming cost V 7 bases and J 8 bases, with 24 bases left between them. CDR3 length: 17 amino acids. The CDR3 DNA reads as TGTGCCAGCAATACCCTTGGGGCAGGCAGAGAGCATTCACCCCTCCACTTT. Residues: CASNTLGAGREHSPLHF. Combining the CDR3 with reference TRBV28 and TRBJ1-6 gives the whole variable domain DVKVTQSSRYLVKRTGEKVFLECVQDMDHENMFWYRQDPGLGLRLIYFSYDVKMKEKGDIPEGYSVSREKKERFSLILESASTNQTSMYLCASNTLGAGREHSPLHFGNGTRLTVT.

The V call is TRBV6-6, the J call TRBJ1-6; TRBD1 aligns across 7 bases. The CDR3 is 17 amino acids. Per germline, CDR1 MNHNY and CDR2 SVGAGI (reference sequence). V was pared by 5 bases and J by 0 bases, with 7 bases of the junction left unmatched. The CDR3, as DNA: TGTGCCAGCAGTCGTCCGGGACAGCTCTCCTATAATTCACCCCTCCACTTT. This translates into CASSRPGQLSYNSPLHF.

The V gene is TRBV19, the J gene TRBJ2-5; 7 bases are a match to TRBD1. The CDR3 has 13 residues. Looked up from germline, CDR1 is LNHDA and CDR2 is SQIVND (reference sequence). V trimming: 4 bases; J trimming: 5 bases; junction bases outside the gene matches: 4. In DNA form, the CDR3 reads TGTGCCAGTAGTAGTCACAGGGGTGAGACCCAGTACTTC. Translation: CASSSHRGETQYF.

The chain is built from TRBV20-1 and TRBJ1-2; the D gene is possibly TRBD1 (5 bases). This CDR3 contains 11 residues. Germline values: CDR1 DFQATT, CDR2 SNEGSKA (reference sequence). V was shortened by 4 bases and J by 6 bases, with 9 bases between the two germline ends. In DNA form, the CDR3 reads TGCAGTGCTATGCAGGGTGATGGCTACACCTTC. It codes for CSAMQGDGYTF.

This chain connects TRBV9 to TRBJ2-5; weak D call: TRBD1 (6 bases). From germline, CDR1 is SGDLS and CDR2 YYNGEE. The CDR3 has 13 residues. Trimming cost V 4 bases and J 3 bases, with 10 bases left between them. The CDR3 DNA follows: TGTGCCAGCAGCCAGGGGCGGGAAGAGACCCAGTACTTC. This gives the protein CASSQGREETQYF.

This clone was counted only a few times. The chain has TRBV11-2 and TRBJ2-7; 8 nucleotides align to TRBD2. Germline CDR1 reads SGHAT; CDR2 reads FQNNGV. The CDR3 contains 16 residues. Trimming cost V 5 bases and J 1 base; bases outside gene matches: 10. CDR3 residues: CASSRLGTSSSYEQYV. The CDR3 DNA is TGTGCCAGCAGCCGGCTCGGGACTAGTTCGTCCTACGAGCAGTACGTC.

V is TRBV6-2 or TRBV6-3 and J is TRBJ1-1, with 8 nucleotides matching TRBD1. Germline loops: CDR1 MNHEY, CDR2 SVGEGT. This CDR3 has 14 residues. With V trimmed by 5 bases and J by 5 bases, 7 bases remained unmatched. DNA for the CDR3: TGTGCCAGCAGTCCAAACAGGGGGATGACTGAAGCTTTCTTT. Amino acids: CASSPNRGMTEAFF.

The chain carries TRBV7-9 and TRBJ1-1; D call uncertain. This CDR3 is 16 amino acids long. Per the germline V gene, CDR1 is SEHNR and CDR2 is FQNEAQ (reference sequence). Trimming pared 2 bases from V and 1 base from J, leaving 14 bases between. The CDR3 nucleotides read TGTGCCAGCAGCTTATTTAGTGTATACAGGAACACTGAAGCTTTCTTT. This translates into CASSLFSVYRNTEAFF.